This T cell receptor (beta chain) came from a study of blood T cell repertoires in COVID-19. Study overall: Italy, Spain and the United States were the sources of the convalescent and acute COVID-19 samples. T cells, B-cell-depleted T cells, or PBMCs provided the cDNA or gDNA that served as material.

The CDR3 has 13 residues. The V end was cut by 2 bases, the J end by 1 base, with 6 bases between. Germline V gene sequence: CDR1 ENHRY, CDR2 SYGVKD. As processed by the authors: For nucleated cells, counts were estimated from reference gene primer amplification. Clones were sequenced by immunoSEQ multiplex PCR, and TCRdb holds only the in-frame ones, with some missing. D and trimming were read from the DNA, whereas the V and J calls and clone size are those reported in that table. In the table there are approximately 71,000 clones, around 84% of which are singletons. What was sequenced was peripheral blood. The rearrangement joins TRBV10-3 to TRBJ2-7; D remains ambiguous. The sequence was collected from a man over 45 with acute or convalescent COVID-19. For the CDR3, the DNA is TGTGCCATCAGTGAGGCCAGGTCCTACGAGCAGTACTTC. Translation gives CAISEARSYEQYF.